This TCR beta chain was identified during a study of PD-1 blockade in classical Hodgkin lymphoma. The study's findings and limits: By C4D1, CD4+ diversity increased significantly, especially in complete responders.

Sequenced by immunoSEQ multiplex PCR; TCRdb stores in-frame clones only, minus some. The sample yields approximately 99,000 clones, about 88% seen once. Every single patient, without exception, relapsed after autologous stem cell transplantation, and brentuximab vedotin exposure varied. Details on this clone: The antigen is unknown.

The germline V gene has CDR1 SGHTA and CDR2 FQGNSA. The CDR3 is made up of 14 amino acids. Trimming cost V 5 bases and J 6 bases, with 15 bases left between them. The rearrangement links TRBV7-2 to TRBJ2-3; D gene uncertain. The material was peripheral blood mononuclear cells (PBMCs), obtained before the second cycle of nivolumab. This sequence was found in a human donor with classical Hodgkin lymphoma. The CDR3 DNA reads as TGTGCCAGCAGCAATCGGGCGGTCCTGGATACGCAGTATTTT. Protein: CASSNRAVLDTQYF.